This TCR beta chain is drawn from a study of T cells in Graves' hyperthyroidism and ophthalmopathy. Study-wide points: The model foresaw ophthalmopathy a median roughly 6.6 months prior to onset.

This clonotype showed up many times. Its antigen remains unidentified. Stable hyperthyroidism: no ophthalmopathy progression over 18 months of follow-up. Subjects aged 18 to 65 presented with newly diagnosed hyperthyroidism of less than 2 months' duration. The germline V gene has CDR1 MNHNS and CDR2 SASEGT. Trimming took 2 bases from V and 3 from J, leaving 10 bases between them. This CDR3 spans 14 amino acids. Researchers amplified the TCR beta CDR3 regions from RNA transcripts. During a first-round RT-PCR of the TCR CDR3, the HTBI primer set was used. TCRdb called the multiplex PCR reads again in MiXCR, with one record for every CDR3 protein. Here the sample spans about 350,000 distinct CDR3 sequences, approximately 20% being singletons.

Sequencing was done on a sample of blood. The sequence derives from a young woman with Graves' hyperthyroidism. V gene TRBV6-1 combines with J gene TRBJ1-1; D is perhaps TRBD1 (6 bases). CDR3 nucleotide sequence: TGTGCCAGCAGTGAAAGGGGGGGGGACACTGAAGCTTTCTTT. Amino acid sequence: CASSERGGDTEAFF.